The text below deals with one TCR beta chain. Germline CDR1 reads GTSNPN; CDR2 reads SVGIG (reference sequence). The CDR3 consists of 14 residues. J lost 8 bases, V lost 2 bases, and 6 bases had no gene match. The data stem from a study of blood T cell repertoires in COVID-19. For the study at large: T cells, B-cell-depleted T cells, or PBMCs supplied cDNA or gDNA.

Assay used: immunoSEQ multiplex PCR; TCRdb lists only in-frame clones, some missing. The sample lists about 210,000 clones; around nine tenths were seen once. The chain uses TRBV30 and TRBJ1-6; 7 nucleotides match TRBD1. This sequence was found in a woman aged 40 to 55 with acute or convalescent COVID-19. The material sequenced was peripheral blood. The CDR3: CAWSFDRDHSPLHF. DNA for the CDR3: TGTGCCTGGAGTTTCGACAGGGACCATTCACCCCTCCACTTT.